Below, 18 T cell receptor beta chains from the same sample are listed, as sequenced in a study of OX40 agonist ivuxolimab in advanced cancers. TCRdb's table, derived via immunoSEQ multiplex PCR, lists solely in-frame clones and lacks some. This sample yields about 63,000 clones, of which roughly nine tenths are seen a single time; approximately 11% belongs to the top ten. This specimen was CD4+ or CD8+ T cells sorted from blood, taken in a trial of the OX40 agonist ivuxolimab. These receptors all come from an adult with an advanced solid tumor such as melanoma, head and neck, liver or kidney cancer.

The chain combines TRBV7-2 with TRBJ2-1; 12 bases align to TRBD2. V lost 5 bases and J lost 8; bases outside the gene matches: 7. The CDR3 loop spans 15 amino acids. Germline V CDR1 and CDR2: SGHTA, FQGNSA. As DNA, the CDR3 is TGTGCCAGCAGCCGGCTAGCGGGAGGGCCCTATGAGCAGTTCTTC. Its translation: CASSRLAGGPYEQFF.

The V and J genes are TRBV5-1 and TRBJ1-1; 8 nucleotides line up with TRBD1. Trimming removed 4 bases from V and 0 bases from J; junction bases left unmatched: 5. Germline CDR1 and CDR2: SGHRS and YFSETQ. The CDR3 runs 15 residues. CDR3 amino acids: CASSIPGQVNTEAFF. The CDR3 DNA reads as TGCGCCAGCAGCATACCGGGACAGGTGAACACTGAAGCTTTCTTT.

The chain couples TRBV7-8 to TRBJ1-6; no firm D call. Germline V CDR1 and CDR2: SGHVS, FQNEAQ. V lost 7 bases, J lost 5 bases, and 3 bases lay in between. The CDR3 sequence is 11 residues long. The CDR3 nucleotides read TGTGCCAGCACCGATAATTCACCCCTCCACTTT. This translates into CASTDNSPLHF.

CDR3 nucleotides: TGCGCCAGCACACCTTGGGACAGGGTTAATGAAAAACTGTTTTTT. This encodes CASTPWDRVNEKLFF. The J gene is TRBJ1-4, the V gene TRBV10-2, with 9 positions matching TRBD1. The CDR3 has 15 amino acids. After removal of 7 bases from V and 4 bases from J, the junction contained 7 bases not matched to a gene. Germline loops: CDR1 WSHSY, CDR2 SAAADI.

The V call is TRBV11-2, the J call TRBJ1-2; D unresolved. The CDR3 totals 14 residues. CDR1 is SGHAT, CDR2 FQNNGV, per germline. Trimming removed 3 bases from V and 4 bases from J, with 12 bases in between. This CDR3 is CASSFPDGPYGYTF. CDR3 in DNA: TGTGCCAGCAGCTTTCCGGACGGTCCCTATGGCTACACCTTC.

This rearrangement joins TRBV6-5 to TRBJ1-1, with 7 bases matching TRBD1. The CDR3 runs 15 residues. Germline CDR1 MNHEY, CDR2 SVGAGI. With V trimmed by 4 bases and J by 2 bases, 7 bases remained unmatched. The CDR3 loop reads CASSSYRDRNTEAFF. CDR3 coding DNA: TGTGCCAGCAGTTCGTACCGGGACAGAAACACTGAAGCTTTCTTT.

The chain combines TRBV7-3 with TRBJ1-1; D is uncertain. Germline assignment: CDR1 SGHTA and CDR2 FQGTGA. With 1 base removed from V and 4 bases from J, the gap between germline ends came to 7 bases. CDR3 length: 13 residues. The CDR3 region is CASSLSIITEAFF. Here the CDR3 DNA reads TGTGCCAGCAGCTTAAGTATCATCACTGAAGCTTTCTTT.

The chain joins TRBV19 to TRBJ1-5; 8 bases map to TRBD1. This CDR3 contains 15 residues. Trimming took 6 bases from V and 2 from J; bases not matched to a gene: 6. Germline V gene data show CDR1 as LNHDA and CDR2 as SQIVND (reference sequence). The CDR3 DNA is TGTGCCAGTAGGCCCCAGGGGGCCGGCAATCAGCCCCAGCATTTT. Amino acids: CASRPQGAGNQPQHF.

The V and J genes are TRBV11-2 and TRBJ2-1; 8 bases are shared with TRBD1. The CDR3 extends over 15 amino acids. The J segment lost 3 bases and the V segment lost 5 bases, leaving 6 bases of the junction unmatched. Looked up from germline, CDR1 is SGHAT and CDR2 is FQNNGV. CDR3 sequence: CASSQIQGVYNEQFF. The CDR3 nucleotides read TGTGCCAGCAGCCAGATACAGGGGGTCTACAATGAGCAGTTCTTC. Full variable domain (remainder filled in from reference TRBV11-2 and TRBJ2-1): EAGVAQSPRYKIIEKRQSVAFWCNPISGHATLYWYQQILGQGPKLLIQFQNNGVVDDSQLPKDRFSAERLKGVDSTLKIQPAKLEDSAVYLCASSQIQGVYNEQFFGPGTRLTVL.

This chain uses TRBV29-1 with TRBJ2-7, with 8 nucleotides matching TRBD1. The CDR3 is made up of 14 amino acids. Trimming cost V 1 base and J 3 bases; bases outside gene matches: 5. Germline CDR1 and CDR2: SQVTM and ANQGSEA. CDR3 DNA sequence: TGCAGCGTTGAAGTGGACGGGACAGGCTACGAGCAGTACTTC. As protein: CSVEVDGTGYEQYF.

The V gene is TRBV5-1, the J gene TRBJ2-7, with D unresolved. The CDR3 consists of 15 residues. Trimming shortened V by 4 bases and J by 6 bases, and 20 bases separated the two germline ends. The germline CDR1 and CDR2 sequences are SGHRS and YFSETQ. DNA for the CDR3: TGCGCCAGCAGCGTCCAGTCAGTCTCTACGGGCGAGCAGTACTTC. Its protein is CASSVQSVSTGEQYF.

The genes are TRBV15 and TRBJ1-5; D is perhaps TRBD1 (5 bases). Germline assignment: CDR1 LNHNV and CDR2 YYDKDF (reference sequence). V gave up 5 bases and J gave up 6 bases, with 11 bases separating them. This CDR3 has 13 residues. The DNA of the CDR3 is TGTGCCACCAGCTCGGTGGGGGTTCAGCCCCAGCATTTT. It is translated as CATSSVGVQPQHF.

This clone was seen only once. The rearrangement links TRBV7-6 to TRBJ2-5; D is unclear. The J call could be wrong; TRBJ2-7 is a better fit for the DNA end. CDR1 is SGHVS and CDR2 is FNYEAQ in the germline V gene. The CDR3 extends over 13 amino acids. The CDR3 reads CASSLRWTDEQYF. CDR3 bases: TGTGCCAGCAGCTTAAGGTGGACGGACGAGCAGTACTTC.

The chain is built from TRBV14 and TRBJ2-3; the D gene is possibly TRBD1 (5 bases). CDR1 and CDR2 from the germline V gene are SGHDN and FVKESK. CDR3 length: 18 amino acids. V dropped 2 bases and J dropped 1 base, with 19 bases sitting between them. For the CDR3, the DNA is TGTGCCAGCAGCCAAATTTACCAGGGCCCTGACGGCACAGATACGCAGTATTTT. This translates into CASSQIYQGPDGTDTQYF.

CDR3 amino acids: CASTVLRWGEQYF. The CDR3 nucleotides are TGTGCCAGCACCGTCCTCCGGTGGGGCGAGCAGTACTTC. This sequence joins TRBV2 and TRBJ2-7; D is unresolved. This CDR3 has 13 amino acids. In germline, CDR1 is SNHLY, CDR2 FYNNEI. V was trimmed by 7 bases and J by 6 bases, leaving 16 bases between them.

V and J are TRBV5-1 and TRBJ2-5; D call uncertain. The germline V and J ends were trimmed by 2 bases and 4 bases, with 9 bases remaining between them. In germline, CDR1 is SGHRS, CDR2 YFSETQ. The CDR3 is made up of 13 amino acids. The CDR3 loop is CASSFGSGETQYF. The CDR3 nucleotides are TGCGCCAGCAGCTTTGGTTCAGGAGAGACCCAGTACTTC.

Concerning this clone itself: Different DNA sequences within this sample yield the same CDR3. The chain uses TRBV7-6 and TRBJ2-1, with D uncertain. Germline CDR1 SGHVS, CDR2 FNYEAQ. Between the trimmed V and J ends, which lost 1 base and 5 bases, there was a span of 6 bases. The CDR3 consists of 13 residues. For the CDR3, the DNA is TGTGCCAGCAGCTTAGGGAGAAACAATGAGCAGTTCTTC. Protein sequence: CASSLGRNNEQFF.

V is TRBV28 and J is TRBJ2-5; 8 bases align to TRBD2. This CDR3 region has 13 residues. The V and J ends lost 7 bases and 0 bases, in that order; junction bases with no gene match: 1. The V gene's germline CDR1 is MDHEN and CDR2 SYDVKM. The CDR3 loop reads CASIAGYQETQYF. CDR3 sequence (DNA): TGTGCCAGCATAGCGGGGTACCAAGAGACCCAGTACTTC.